This paragraph reports one T cell receptor beta chain. These data originate in a study of blood T cell repertoires in COVID-19. Study-level information: Both acute and convalescent COVID-19 samples were obtained from the United States, Italy and Spain. Sample material is recorded as cDNA or gDNA derived from T cells, B-cell-depleted T cells, or PBMCs.

Between the trimmed V and J ends, which lost 0 bases and 4 bases, there was a span of 7 bases. Germline lookup yields CDR1 SGHDN and CDR2 FVKESK. The CDR3 contains 13 residues. In the study's own analysis: Reference gene primers were amplified, and this amplification served to estimate nucleated cell counts. Sequencing used immunoSEQ multiplex PCR; TCRdb keeps in-frame clones, though not all of them. D and trimming were read from the DNA, whereas the V and J calls and clone size are those reported in that table. This sample has approximately 67,000 clones, with 82% found just once. The sample consisted of peripheral blood. The chain joins TRBV14 to TRBJ2-7; no clear D. The sequence was obtained from a man aged 55 to 70 with acute or convalescent COVID-19. The CDR3 DNA sequence: TGTGCCAGCAGCCAAGATACGAGTTACGAGCAGTACTTC. Residues: CASSQDTSYEQYF.